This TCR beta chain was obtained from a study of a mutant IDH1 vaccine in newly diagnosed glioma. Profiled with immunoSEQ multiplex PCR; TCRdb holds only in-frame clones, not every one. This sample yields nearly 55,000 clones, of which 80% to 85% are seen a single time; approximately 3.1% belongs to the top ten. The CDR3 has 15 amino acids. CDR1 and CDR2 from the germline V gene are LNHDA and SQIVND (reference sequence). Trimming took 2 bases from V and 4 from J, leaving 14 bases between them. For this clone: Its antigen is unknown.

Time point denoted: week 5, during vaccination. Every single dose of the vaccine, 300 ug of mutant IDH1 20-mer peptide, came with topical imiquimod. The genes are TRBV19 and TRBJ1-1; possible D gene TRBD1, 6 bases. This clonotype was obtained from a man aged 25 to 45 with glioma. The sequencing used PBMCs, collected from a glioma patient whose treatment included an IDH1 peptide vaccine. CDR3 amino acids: CASSIIPQGATEAFF. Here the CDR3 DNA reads TGTGCCAGTAGTATAATCCCACAGGGTGCCACTGAAGCTTTCTTT.